The clone carrying this TCR beta chain was seen more than once but under ten times. Alongside a J-beta primer mix, a sample-barcoded 5' primer served in a second PCR lasting about 7 to 12 cycles. TCRdb used MiXCR to reprocess the 5' RACE reads, holding one entry per CDR3 protein. The data show a few hundred thousand distinct CDR3 sequences, about 27% seen once. The entry originates in a study of blood T cells in healthy people across ages. Another study also made use of these data, one on T cells of mothers and their children.

This TCR was recovered from a boy aged 2 to 10 in good health. Sequenced input: blood.

CDR3 amino acids: CASSYVGLATSYEQYF. Written as DNA, the CDR3 is TGTGCCAGCAGTTATGTGGGACTAGCGACCTCCTACGAGCAGTACTTC. This chain connects TRBV6-2 or TRBV6-3 to TRBJ2-5; 10 bases line up with TRBD2. Matching the DNA end better, TRBJ2-7 makes the J call doubtful. The CDR3 sequence is 16 residues long. CDR1 and CDR2 (germline): MNHEY, SVGEGT.